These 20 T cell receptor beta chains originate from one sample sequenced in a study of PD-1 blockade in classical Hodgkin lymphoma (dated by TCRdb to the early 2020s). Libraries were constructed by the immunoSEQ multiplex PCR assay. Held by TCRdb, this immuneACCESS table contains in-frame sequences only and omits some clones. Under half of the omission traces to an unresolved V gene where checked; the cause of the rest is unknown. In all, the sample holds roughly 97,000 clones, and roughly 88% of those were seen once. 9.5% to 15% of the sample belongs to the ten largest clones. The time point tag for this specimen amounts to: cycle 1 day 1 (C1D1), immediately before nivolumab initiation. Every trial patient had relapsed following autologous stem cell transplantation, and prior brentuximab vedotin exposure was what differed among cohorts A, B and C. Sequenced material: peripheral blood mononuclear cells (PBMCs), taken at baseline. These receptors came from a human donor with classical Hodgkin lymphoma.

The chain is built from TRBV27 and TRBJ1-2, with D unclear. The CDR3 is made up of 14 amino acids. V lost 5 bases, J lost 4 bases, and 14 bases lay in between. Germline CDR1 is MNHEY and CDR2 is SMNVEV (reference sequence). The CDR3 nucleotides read TGTGCCAGCAGTCCCAGGTCGCGGATCTATGGCTACACCTTC. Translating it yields CASSPRSRIYGYTF.

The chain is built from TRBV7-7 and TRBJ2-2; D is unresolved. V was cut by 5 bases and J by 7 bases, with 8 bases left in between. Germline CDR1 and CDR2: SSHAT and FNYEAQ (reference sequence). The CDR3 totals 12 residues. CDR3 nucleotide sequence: TGTGCCAGCAGCCCCCCCGGCGGGGAGCTGTTTTTT. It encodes CASSPPGGELFF.

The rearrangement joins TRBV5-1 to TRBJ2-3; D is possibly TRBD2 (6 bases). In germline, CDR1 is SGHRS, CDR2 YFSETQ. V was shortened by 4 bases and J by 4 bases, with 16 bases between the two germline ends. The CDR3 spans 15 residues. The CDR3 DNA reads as TGCGCCAGCAGCGCGGGGACTTCCTTACCAGATACGCAGTATTTT. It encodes CASSAGTSLPDTQYF. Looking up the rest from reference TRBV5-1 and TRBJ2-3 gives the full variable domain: KAGVTQTPRYLIKTRGQQVTLSCSPISGHRSVSWYQQTPGQGLQFLFEYFSETQRNKGNFPGRFSGRQFSNSRSEMNVSTLELGDSALYLCASSAGTSLPDTQYFGPGTRLTVL.

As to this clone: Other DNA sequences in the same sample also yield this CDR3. The CDR3 coding sequence is TGTGCCAGCTCACCGCAGAGCTCTGGGGCCAACGTCCTGACTTTC. Amino acid sequence: CASSPQSSGANVLTF. The chain has TRBV18 and TRBJ2-6; unclear D gene. V lost 3 bases and J lost 0, with 6 bases in between. Per germline, CDR1 KGHSH and CDR2 LQKENI. The CDR3 runs 15 residues.

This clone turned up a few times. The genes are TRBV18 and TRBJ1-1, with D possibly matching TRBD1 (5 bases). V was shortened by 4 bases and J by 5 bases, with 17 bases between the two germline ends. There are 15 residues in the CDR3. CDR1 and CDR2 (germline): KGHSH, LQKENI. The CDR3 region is CASSRKQELVTEAFF. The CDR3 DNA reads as TGTGCCAGCTCACGAAAACAGGAGCTGGTAACTGAAGCTTTCTTT. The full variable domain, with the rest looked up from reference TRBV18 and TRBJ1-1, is NAGVMQNPRHLVRRRGQEARLRCSPMKGHSHVYWYRQLPEEGLKFMVYLQKENIIDESGMPKERFSAEFPKEGPSILRIQQVVRGDSAAYFCASSRKQELVTEAFFGQGTRLTVV.

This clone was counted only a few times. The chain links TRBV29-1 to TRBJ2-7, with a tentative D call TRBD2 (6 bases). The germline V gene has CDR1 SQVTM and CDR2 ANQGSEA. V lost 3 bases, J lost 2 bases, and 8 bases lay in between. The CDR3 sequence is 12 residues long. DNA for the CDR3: TGCAGCGTTGAGTCGGGGGCCTACGAGCAGTACTTC. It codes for CSVESGAYEQYF.

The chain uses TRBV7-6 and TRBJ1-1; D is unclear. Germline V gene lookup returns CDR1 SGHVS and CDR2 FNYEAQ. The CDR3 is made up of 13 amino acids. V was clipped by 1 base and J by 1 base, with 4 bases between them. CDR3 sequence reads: CASSLVANTEAFF. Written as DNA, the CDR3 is TGTGCCAGCAGCTTAGTGGCGAACACTGAAGCTTTCTTT.

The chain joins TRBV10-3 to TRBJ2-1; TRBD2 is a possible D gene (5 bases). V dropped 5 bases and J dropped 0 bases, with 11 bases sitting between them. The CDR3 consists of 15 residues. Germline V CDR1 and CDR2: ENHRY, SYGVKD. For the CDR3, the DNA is TGTGCCATCAGTACCGACTATAACTCCTACAATGAGCAGTTCTTC. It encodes CAISTDYNSYNEQFF.

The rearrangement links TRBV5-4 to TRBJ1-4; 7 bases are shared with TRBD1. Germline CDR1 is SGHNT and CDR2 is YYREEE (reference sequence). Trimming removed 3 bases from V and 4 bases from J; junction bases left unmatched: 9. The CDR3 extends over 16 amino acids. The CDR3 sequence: CASSWSSGTVNEKLFF. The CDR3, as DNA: TGTGCCAGCAGCTGGTCCTCCGGGACAGTTAATGAAAAACTGTTTTTT.

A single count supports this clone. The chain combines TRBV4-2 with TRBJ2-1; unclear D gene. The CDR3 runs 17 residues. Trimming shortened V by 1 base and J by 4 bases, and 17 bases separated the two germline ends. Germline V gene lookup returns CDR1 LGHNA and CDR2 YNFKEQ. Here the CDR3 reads CASSQGNGPTAYNEQFF. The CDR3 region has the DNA TGTGCCAGCAGCCAAGGTAACGGGCCTACCGCATACAATGAGCAGTTCTTC.

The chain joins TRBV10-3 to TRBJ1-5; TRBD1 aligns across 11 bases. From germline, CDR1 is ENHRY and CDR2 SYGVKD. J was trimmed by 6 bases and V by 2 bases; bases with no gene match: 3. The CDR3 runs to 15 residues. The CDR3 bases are TGTGCCATCAGTGAGGGACAGGGGGCGGGTCAGCCCCAGCATTTT. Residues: CAISEGQGAGQPQHF.

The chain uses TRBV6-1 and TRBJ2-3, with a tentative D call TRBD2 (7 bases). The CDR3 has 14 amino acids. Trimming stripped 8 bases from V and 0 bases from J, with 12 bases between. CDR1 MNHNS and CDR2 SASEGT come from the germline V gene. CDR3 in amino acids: CASGGGGSTDTQYF. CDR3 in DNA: TGTGCCAGCGGTGGGGGGGGCAGCACAGATACGCAGTATTTT.

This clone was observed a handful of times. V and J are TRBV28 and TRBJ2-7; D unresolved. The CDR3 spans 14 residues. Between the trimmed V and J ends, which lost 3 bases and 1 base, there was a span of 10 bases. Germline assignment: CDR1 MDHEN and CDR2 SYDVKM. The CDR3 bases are TGTGCCAGCAGTTTCCTTTCCCAGTCCTACGAGCAGTACTTC. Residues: CASSFLSQSYEQYF.

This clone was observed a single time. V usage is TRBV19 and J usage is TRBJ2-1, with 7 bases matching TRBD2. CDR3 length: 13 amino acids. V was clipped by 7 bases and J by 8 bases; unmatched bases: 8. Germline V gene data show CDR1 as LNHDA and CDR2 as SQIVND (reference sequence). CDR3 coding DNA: TGTGCCAGTAAGCTAGCGGATGGGGATGAGCAGTTCTTC. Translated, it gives CASKLADGDEQFF.

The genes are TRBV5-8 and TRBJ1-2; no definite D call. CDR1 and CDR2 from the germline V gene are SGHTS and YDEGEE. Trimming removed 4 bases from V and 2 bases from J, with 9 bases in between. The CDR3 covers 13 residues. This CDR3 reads CASSPDGNYGYTF. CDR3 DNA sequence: TGTGCCAGCAGCCCTGACGGAAACTATGGCTACACCTTC.

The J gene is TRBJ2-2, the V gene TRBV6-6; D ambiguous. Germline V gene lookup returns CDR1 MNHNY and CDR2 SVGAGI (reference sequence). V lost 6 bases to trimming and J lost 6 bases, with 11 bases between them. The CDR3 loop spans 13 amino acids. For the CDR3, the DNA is TGTGCCAGCAGCCGAGCGAAGGCCGGGGAGCTGTTTTTT. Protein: CASSRAKAGELFF.

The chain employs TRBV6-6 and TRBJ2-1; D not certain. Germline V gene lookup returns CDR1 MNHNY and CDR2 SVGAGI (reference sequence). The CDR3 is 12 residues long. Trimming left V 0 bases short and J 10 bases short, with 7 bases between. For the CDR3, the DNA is TGTGCCAGCAGTTACTCGAAGGAGGAGCAGTTCTTC. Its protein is CASSYSKEEQFF.

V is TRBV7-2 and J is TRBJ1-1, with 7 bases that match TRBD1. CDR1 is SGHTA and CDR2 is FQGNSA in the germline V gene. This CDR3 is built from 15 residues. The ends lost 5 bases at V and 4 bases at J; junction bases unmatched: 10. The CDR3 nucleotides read TGTGCCAGCAGCCCACCGACAGGGTTGGGCACTGAAGCTTTCTTT. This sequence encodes CASSPPTGLGTEAFF.

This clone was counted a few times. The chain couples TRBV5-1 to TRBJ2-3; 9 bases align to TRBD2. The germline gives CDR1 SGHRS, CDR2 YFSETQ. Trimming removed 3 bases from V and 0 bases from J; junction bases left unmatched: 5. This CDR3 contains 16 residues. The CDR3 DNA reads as TGCGCCAGCAGCTCCACGACTAGCGGAAGCACAGATACGCAGTATTTT. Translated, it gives CASSSTTSGSTDTQYF.

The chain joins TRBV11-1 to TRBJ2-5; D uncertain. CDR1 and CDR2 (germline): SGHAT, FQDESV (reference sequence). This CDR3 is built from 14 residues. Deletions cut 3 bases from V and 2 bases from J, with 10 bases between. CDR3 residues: CASSLGRAQETQYF. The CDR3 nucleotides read TGTGCCAGCAGCTTGGGTCGAGCTCAAGAGACCCAGTACTTC.